Each of the 23 T cell receptor beta chains below was sequenced from the same sample in a study of T cells in Graves' hyperthyroidism and ophthalmopathy. The investigators amplified TCR beta CDR3 regions from RNA transcripts. HTBI primers drove first-round RT-PCR of the TCR CDR3. TCRdb fed the multiplex PCR reads into MiXCR, producing one record per CDR3 protein. The table lists roughly 500,000 distinct CDR3 sequences, 35% to 50% of them singletons, with about two fifths in the top ten. The sequencing input was peripheral blood or thyroid tissue (not recorded which). These receptors originate from an adult woman with Graves' disease, either hyperthyroidism or ophthalmopathy (not recorded which).

This chain uses TRBV4-3 with TRBJ1-4; 9 positions agree with TRBD1. The CDR3 sequence is 14 residues long. V was clipped by 3 bases and J by 11 bases; unmatched bases: 7. The germline V gene encodes CDR1 LGHNA and CDR2 YSLEER. CDR3 bases: TGCGCCAGCAGCCATAGGACAGGGGTGGGGAAACTGTTTTTT. Its protein is CASSHRTGVGKLFF.

The rearrangement uses TRBV2 and TRBJ1-1; no reliable D call. Trimming removed 1 base from V and 3 bases from J, with 9 bases in between. This CDR3 spans 14 amino acids. Germline values: CDR1 SNHLY, CDR2 FYNNEI. CDR3 sequence: CASSEEGIDTEAFF. The CDR3 nucleotides read TGTGCCAGCAGTGAAGAGGGAATAGACACTGAAGCTTTCTTT.

In its sample, this clonotype was seen many times. The V gene is TRBV10-3, the J gene TRBJ2-6, with D possibly called TRBD1 or TRBD2 (5 bases each). V lost 4 bases and J lost 4, with 23 bases in between. The CDR3 sequence is 19 residues long. CDR1 and CDR2 from the germline V gene are ENHRY and SYGVKD. The CDR3 sequence is CAISAVRDASRSGANVLTF. As DNA, the CDR3 is TGTGCCATCAGTGCGGTCCGGGACGCCAGTAGGTCAGGGGCCAACGTCCTGACTTTC.

The sample holds many counts of this clonotype. The chain links TRBV28 to TRBJ1-5; TRBD1 matches at 7 bases. From germline, CDR1 is MDHEN and CDR2 SYDVKM. CDR3 length equals 14 residues. J lost 8 bases, V lost 7 bases, and 11 bases had no gene match. The CDR3 sequence: CASTLVGGRKPQHF. The CDR3 coding sequence is TGTGCCAGCACCTTGGTAGGGGGCAGGAAGCCCCAGCATTTT.

This clonotype occurred many times. The chain has TRBV24-1 and TRBJ1-2; D is unclear. The CDR3 covers 11 residues. The germline CDR1 and CDR2 sequences are KGHDR and SFDVKD. Trimming took off 4 bases at V and 8 bases at J, with 7 bases between the two ends. In DNA form, the CDR3 reads TGTGCCACCAGTGACGGGGTCGGCTACACCTTC. It is translated as CATSDGVGYTF.

V usage is TRBV7-9 and J usage is TRBJ2-7; 14 bases line up with TRBD2. The CDR3 extends over 17 amino acids. J lost 8 bases, V lost 5 bases, and 14 bases had no gene match. CDR1 is SEHNR, CDR2 FQNEAQ, per germline (reference sequence). The CDR3 DNA sequence: TGTGCCAGCAGCATCAGACTAGCGGGAGGGCCTCAGGTGCAGCAGTACTTC. Protein product: CASSIRLAGGPQVQQYF. Looking up the rest from reference TRBV7-9 and TRBJ2-7 gives the full variable domain: DTGVSQNPRHKITKRGQNVTFRCDPISEHNRLYWYRQTLGQGPEFLTYFQNEAQLEKSRLLSDRFSAERPKGSFSTLEIQRTEQGDSAMYLCASSIRLAGGPQVQQYFGPGTRLTVT.

Worth noting for this clonotype: One base away lies a much larger clone, so this may be a sequencing read error. The gene calls are TRBV29-1 and TRBJ2-3; TRBD2 might be the D (6 bases). The CDR3 is 16 residues long. Looked up from germline, CDR1 is SQVTM and CDR2 is ANQGSEA. The CDR3 coding sequence is TGCGGCGTTGCCCGGGCCTCTCGGGGGTCCACAGATACGCAGTATTTT. Translation: CGVARASRGSTDTQYF.

CDR3 nucleotides: TGTGCCACCAGCAGAGCGGGGGGTTGGGGCAATCAGCCCCAGCATTTT. Protein: CATSRAGGWGNQPQHF. This chain connects TRBV15 to TRBJ1-5, with D possibly being TRBD1 (5 bases). Germline-derived CDR1 and CDR2 are LNHNV and YYDKDF (reference sequence). V was clipped by 1 base and J by 2 bases, with 12 bases between them. The CDR3 loop spans 16 amino acids.

The V call is TRBV7-3, the J call TRBJ1-6, with a weak D call TRBD1 (5 bases). V gave up 0 bases and J gave up 7 bases, with 13 bases separating them. This CDR3 has 16 residues. Germline lookup yields CDR1 SGHTA and CDR2 FQGTGA. The CDR3 DNA reads as TGTGCCAGCAGCTTAACCCCGACAGTGGCGAATTCACCCCTCCACTTT. It yields the protein CASSLTPTVANSPLHF.

This clonotype was seen ten or more times. The chain recombines TRBV19 with TRBJ2-7; the match to TRBD1 covers 7 bases. Trimming took 4 bases from V and 1 from J; bases not matched to a gene: 7. The germline CDR1 and CDR2 sequences are LNHDA and SQIVND (reference sequence). CDR3 length equals 15 residues. The CDR3 loop is CASSKTGFGSYEQYF. The CDR3 DNA follows: TGTGCCAGTAGTAAGACAGGGTTTGGTTCCTACGAGCAGTACTTC.

V and J are TRBV6-5 and TRBJ2-7; D remains unclear. Germline loops: CDR1 MNHEY, CDR2 SVGAGI. This CDR3 is 13 amino acids long. Trimming removed 2 bases from V and 3 bases from J, with 8 bases in between. CDR3 residues: CASSYAWDYEQYF. The CDR3 DNA reads TGTGCCAGCAGTTACGCGTGGGACTACGAGCAGTACTTC.

This clonotype is a singleton in its sample. The chain joins TRBV19 to TRBJ1-1; the match to TRBD1 covers 8 bases. The ends lost 2 bases at V and 6 bases at J; junction bases unmatched: 2. CDR3 length: 13 residues. Germline values: CDR1 LNHDA, CDR2 SQIVND (reference sequence). CDR3 DNA sequence: TGTGCCAGTAGTATACAGGGGGCGTCTGAAGCTTTCTTT. It encodes CASSIQGASEAFF.

Sample share makes this clonotype medium-sized (0.01 to 0.1%). V gene TRBV24-1 combines with J gene TRBJ1-5; D gene unclear. V lost 1 base, J lost 1 base, and 4 bases lay in between. Germline loops: CDR1 KGHDR, CDR2 SFDVKD. The CDR3 consists of 14 residues. The CDR3, as DNA: TGTGCCACCAGTGATTTCCACAGCAATCAGCCCCAGCATTTT. Its protein is CATSDFHSNQPQHF.

The chain couples TRBV6-6 to TRBJ1-5, with D perhaps matching TRBD1 (6 bases). Per the germline V gene, CDR1 is MNHNY and CDR2 is SVGAGI (reference sequence). This CDR3 region has 14 residues. Deletions cut 6 bases from V and 3 bases from J, with 12 bases between. The CDR3 nucleotides read TGTGCCAGCAGCGATGACAGGTACAATCAGCCCCAGCATTTT. Encoded protein: CASSDDRYNQPQHF.

This chain links TRBV7-9 with TRBJ1-1; TRBD1 matches 10 bases. Germline CDR1 and CDR2: SEHNR and FQNEAQ (reference sequence). The CDR3 loop spans 15 amino acids. Trimming cost V 10 bases and J 5 bases; bases outside gene matches: 13. The CDR3 protein is CANSFYRDRGTEAFF. The CDR3 DNA follows: TGTGCCAACAGTTTTTACCGGGACAGGGGTACTGAAGCTTTCTTT.

The chain couples TRBV6-1 to TRBJ1-2; unclear D gene. The CDR3 contains 13 residues. The V gene lost 2 bases and the J gene lost 4 bases, with 8 bases spanning the gap. Germline CDR1 is MNHNS and CDR2 is SASEGT. The CDR3, as DNA: TGTGCCAGCAGTGAATTTTGCAGCTATGGCTACACCTTC. It specifies CASSEFCSYGYTF.

The table lists this clonotype with many counts. At one of its ends the junction is not consistent with the germline gene, which may arise from a read error. As DNA, the CDR3 is TGTGCCAGCAGCGAAGAGGGACGGATGAACACTGAAGCTTTCTTT. Its protein is CASSEEGRMNTEAFF. The V gene is TRBV3-1, the J gene TRBJ1-1, with a possible D match to TRBD1 (5 bases). The CDR3 totals 15 residues. CDR1 is LGHDT, CDR2 YNNKEL, per germline (reference sequence).

This clonotype came up many times. This chain links TRBV10-3 with TRBJ1-1; no clear D. Germline V gives CDR1 ENHRY, CDR2 SYGVKD. Between the trimmed V and J ends, which lost 1 base and 4 bases, there was a span of 7 bases. This CDR3 comprises 13 residues. The CDR3 reads CAISEWAATEAFF. DNA of the CDR3: TGTGCCATCAGTGAGTGGGCAGCCACTGAAGCTTTCTTT.

The genes are TRBV29-1 and TRBJ2-7; 14 bases match TRBD2. This CDR3 is 13 amino acids long. Germline values: CDR1 SQVTM, CDR2 ANQGSEA. The V gene end was trimmed by 8 bases and the J gene end by 5 bases; junction bases not matched to a gene: 5. CDR3 region: CSLGLAGVHEQYF. The CDR3, as DNA: TGCAGCTTGGGACTAGCGGGAGTCCACGAGCAGTACTTC.

The rearrangement uses TRBV2 and TRBJ1-5; tentative D call: TRBD1 (6 bases). Trimming left V 6 bases short and J 1 base short, with 16 bases between. The CDR3 has 16 residues. Germline CDR1 reads SNHLY; CDR2 reads FYNNEI. In DNA form, the CDR3 reads TGTGCCAGCAGCTTAGAGGGACATATGAGCAATCAGCCCCAGCATTTT. It encodes CASSLEGHMSNQPQHF.

This clonotype was detected only once. The final CDR3 position lacks the conserved phenylalanine or tryptophan, pointing to a likely read error. V usage is TRBV20-1 and J usage is TRBJ1-5, with 8 positions matching TRBD1. Trimming removed 6 bases from V and 0 bases from J; junction bases left unmatched: 7. Germline assignment: CDR1 DFQATT and CDR2 SNEGSKA (reference sequence). The CDR3 has 15 residues. The CDR3 region is CSATDRDYSNQPQHG. CDR3 bases: TGCAGTGCCACGGACAGGGACTATAGCAATCAGCCCCAGCATGGT.

The table lists this clonotype with many counts. The V call is TRBV6-6, the J call TRBJ2-7; 8 bases map to TRBD1. The CDR3 runs 13 residues. Unmatched junction bases numbered 6, after V lost 5 bases and J lost 6 bases. CDR1 and CDR2 from the germline V gene are MNHNY and SVGAGI (reference sequence). CDR3 sequence: CASSQDRVREQYF. CDR3 DNA: TGTGCCAGCAGTCAGGACAGGGTCCGCGAGCAGTACTTC.

The V and J genes are TRBV7-9 and TRBJ2-7; D call uncertain. Germline CDR1 SEHNR, CDR2 FQNEAQ (reference sequence). Trimming pared 3 bases from V and 2 bases from J, leaving 11 bases between. The CDR3 extends over 14 amino acids. The CDR3 sequence: CASSFKSNPYEQYF. CDR3 sequence (DNA): TGTGCCAGCAGCTTTAAGTCAAACCCCTACGAGCAGTACTTC. Full variable domain (missing parts from reference TRBV7-9 and TRBJ2-7): DTGVSQNPRHKITKRGQNVTFRCDPISEHNRLYWYRQTLGQGPEFLTYFQNEAQLEKSRLLSDRFSAERPKGSFSTLEIQRTEQGDSAMYLCASSFKSNPYEQYFGPGTRLTVT.